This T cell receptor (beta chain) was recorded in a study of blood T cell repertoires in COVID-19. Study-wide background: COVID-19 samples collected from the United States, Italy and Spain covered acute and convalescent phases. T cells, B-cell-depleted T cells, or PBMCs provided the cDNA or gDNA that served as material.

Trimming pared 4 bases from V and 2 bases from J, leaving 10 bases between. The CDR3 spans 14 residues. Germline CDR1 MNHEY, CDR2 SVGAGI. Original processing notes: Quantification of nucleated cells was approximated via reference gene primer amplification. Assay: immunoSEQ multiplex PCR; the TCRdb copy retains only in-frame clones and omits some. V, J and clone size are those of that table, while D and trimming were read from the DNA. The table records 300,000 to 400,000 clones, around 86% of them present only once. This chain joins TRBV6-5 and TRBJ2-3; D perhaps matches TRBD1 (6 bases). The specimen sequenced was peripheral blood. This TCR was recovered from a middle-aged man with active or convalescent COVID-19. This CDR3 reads CASSLRTVTDTQYF. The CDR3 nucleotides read TGTGCCAGCAGTTTACGGACAGTCACAGATACGCAGTATTTT.